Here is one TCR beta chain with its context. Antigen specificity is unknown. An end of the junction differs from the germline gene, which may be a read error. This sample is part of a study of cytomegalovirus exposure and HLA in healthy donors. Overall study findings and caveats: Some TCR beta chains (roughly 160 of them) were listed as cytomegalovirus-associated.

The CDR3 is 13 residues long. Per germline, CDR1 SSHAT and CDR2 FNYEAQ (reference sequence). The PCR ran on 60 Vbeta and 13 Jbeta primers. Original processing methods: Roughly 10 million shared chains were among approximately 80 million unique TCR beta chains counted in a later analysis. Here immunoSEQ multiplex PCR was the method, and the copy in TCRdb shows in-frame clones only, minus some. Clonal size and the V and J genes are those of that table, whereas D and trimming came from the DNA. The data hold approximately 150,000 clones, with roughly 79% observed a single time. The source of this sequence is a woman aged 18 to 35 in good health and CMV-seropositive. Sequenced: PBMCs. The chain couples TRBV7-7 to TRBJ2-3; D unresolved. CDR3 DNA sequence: TGTGCTAGCAGCCGGTCCCGTACAGATACGCAGTATTTT. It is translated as CASSRSRTDTQYF. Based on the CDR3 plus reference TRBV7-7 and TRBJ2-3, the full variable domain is GAGVSQSPRYKVTKRGQDVTLRCDPISSHATLYWYQQALGQGPEFLTYFNYEAQPDKSGLPSDRFSAERPEGSISTLTIQRTEQRDSAMYRCASSRSRTDTQYFGPGTRLTVL.